The 10 T cell receptor beta chains presented below share a single source sample, sequenced in a study of shared clonotypes between healthy human individuals. Only in-frame clones appear in the TCRdb table, and some are missing; sequencing was by immunoSEQ multiplex PCR. The sample shows 2.3 million or so clones, approximately 95% of them seen only once. The sample was naive CD4+ T cells from PBMCs. Subset defined: CD45RA+ positively selected. Every receptor here comes from a man younger than 35 in good health. Some clones in this sample may be carry-over from other donors' samples.

Concerning this clone: The sample carries other DNA sequences with the same CDR3. The chain uses TRBV5-1 and TRBJ2-5, with 8 bases matching TRBD2. Germline V gives CDR1 SGHRS, CDR2 YFSETQ. V gave up 0 bases and J gave up 5 bases; unmatched junction bases: 6. The CDR3 contains 15 residues. The CDR3 loop is CASSLEAGGRETQYF. The CDR3 DNA reads TGCGCCAGCAGCTTGGAGGCGGGAGGACGGGAGACCCAGTACTTC.

A few counts support this clone. The chain recombines TRBV7-2 with TRBJ1-1; D gene unclear. V shed 4 bases and J shed 1 base, with 13 bases lying between them. CDR1 SGHTA and CDR2 FQGNSA come from the germline V gene. CDR3 size: 15 residues. The CDR3 is CASSSLGHRNTEAFF. CDR3 bases: TGTGCCAGCAGCTCGCTAGGGCACAGGAACACTGAAGCTTTCTTT.

This clone was observed a few times. The rearrangement joins TRBV27 to TRBJ1-5, with D unclear. Germline V gene lookup returns CDR1 MNHEY and CDR2 SMNVEV (reference sequence). The germline V and J ends were trimmed by 7 bases and 0 bases, with 7 bases remaining between them. This CDR3 comprises 13 residues. The DNA for the CDR3 is TGTGCCAGCAAGGGTAATAGCAATCAGCCCCAGCATTTT. It codes for CASKGNSNQPQHF.

J is TRBJ1-1 and V is TRBV18; 10 nucleotides line up with TRBD1. CDR3 length: 14 residues. Per germline, CDR1 KGHSH and CDR2 LQKENI. The V and J ends lost 4 bases and 4 bases, in that order; junction bases with no gene match: 3. The CDR3 here is CASSRQGAPTEAFF. In DNA form, the CDR3 reads TGTGCCAGCTCACGACAGGGGGCGCCCACTGAAGCTTTCTTT.

The J gene is TRBJ2-1, the V gene TRBV6-4; 12 nucleotides align to TRBD1. The germline V gene has CDR1 MRHNA and CDR2 SNTAGT. The CDR3 is 15 amino acids. The junction had 4 bases not matched to a gene; V was cut back by 4 bases and J by 6 bases. CDR3 in amino acids: CASSGDRGLFNEQFF. Here the CDR3 DNA reads TGTGCCAGCAGTGGGGACAGGGGGCTATTCAATGAGCAGTTCTTC.

The chain joins TRBV7-9 to TRBJ2-1; 8 bases are shared with TRBD2. Germline values: CDR1 SEHNR, CDR2 FQNEAQ (reference sequence). This CDR3 has 18 amino acids. With 1 base clipped from V and 3 bases from J, the junction kept 11 bases outside the gene matches. CDR3 nucleotide sequence: TGTGCCAGCAGCTTAGGGGTGATGGGGACTAGTCTCTACAATGAGCAGTTCTTC. Translating gives CASSLGVMGTSLYNEQFF.

The J gene is TRBJ2-3, the V gene TRBV2; 7 nucleotides line up with TRBD2. This CDR3 is built from 15 residues. Looked up from germline, CDR1 is SNHLY and CDR2 is FYNNEI. J was trimmed by 3 bases and V by 3 bases; bases with no gene match: 6. The CDR3 spells CASSEAGVRTDTQYF. CDR3 DNA sequence: TGTGCCAGCAGTGAGGCGGGAGTGAGGACAGATACGCAGTATTTT.

The chain employs TRBV7-2 and TRBJ2-7; 10 positions match TRBD1. The CDR3 has 14 residues. V was pared by 5 bases and J by 6 bases, with 7 bases of the junction left unmatched. Germline V gene data show CDR1 as SGHTA and CDR2 as FQGNSA. CDR3: CASSIDRGRTEQYF. The CDR3 region has the DNA TGTGCCAGCAGCATAGACAGGGGGCGCACCGAGCAGTACTTC.

V is TRBV7-2 and J is TRBJ2-2; D uncertain. Germline V gives CDR1 SGHTA, CDR2 FQGNSA. Trimming stripped 7 bases from V and 2 bases from J, with 8 bases between. The CDR3 is 13 residues long. Here the CDR3 DNA reads TGTGCCAGCAACGTTATAAACACCGGGGAGCTGTTTTTT. Translating gives CASNVINTGELFF.

The chain joins TRBV7-2 to TRBJ1-2; 11 nucleotides match TRBD1. Germline CDR1 reads SGHTA; CDR2 reads FQGNSA. The CDR3 runs to 15 residues. The junction had 7 bases not matched to a gene; V was cut back by 6 bases and J by 4 bases. CDR3 protein: CASRSGQGAIYGYTF. DNA for the CDR3: TGTGCCAGCAGGTCCGGACAGGGGGCAATCTATGGCTACACCTTC.